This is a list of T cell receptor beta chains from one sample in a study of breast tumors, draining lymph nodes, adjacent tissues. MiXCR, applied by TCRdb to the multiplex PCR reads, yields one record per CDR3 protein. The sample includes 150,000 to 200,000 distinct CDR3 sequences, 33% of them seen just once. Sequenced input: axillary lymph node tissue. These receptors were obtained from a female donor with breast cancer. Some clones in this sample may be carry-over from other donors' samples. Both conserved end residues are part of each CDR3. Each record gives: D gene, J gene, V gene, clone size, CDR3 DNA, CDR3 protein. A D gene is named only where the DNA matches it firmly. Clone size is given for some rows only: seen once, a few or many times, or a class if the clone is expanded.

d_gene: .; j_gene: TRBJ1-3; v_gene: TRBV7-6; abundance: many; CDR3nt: TGTGCCAGCAGCTACCAGGCCAGGGGCTCTGGAAACACCATATATTTT; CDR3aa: CASSYQARGSGNTIYF
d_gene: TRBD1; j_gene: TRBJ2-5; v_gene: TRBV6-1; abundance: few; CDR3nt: TGTGCCTCAAAGTCAGGACAGGGCGAGACCCAGTACTTC; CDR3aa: CASKSGQGETQYF
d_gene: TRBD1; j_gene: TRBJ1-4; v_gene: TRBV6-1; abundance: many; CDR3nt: TGTGCCAGCAGGAGGGACAGGATGAGTGAAAAACTGTTTTTT; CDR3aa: CASRRDRMSEKLFF
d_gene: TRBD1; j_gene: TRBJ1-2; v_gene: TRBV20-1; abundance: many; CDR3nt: TGCAGTGCTAGGGCAGGGGGCATCGGCTATGGCTACACCTTC; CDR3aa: CSARAGGIGYGYTF
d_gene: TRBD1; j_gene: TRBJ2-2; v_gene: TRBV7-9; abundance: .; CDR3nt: TGTGCTAGCAGCCCGGGACAGCCGATCACCTTGGACACCGGGGAGCTGTTTTTT; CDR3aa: CASSPGQPITLDTGELFF
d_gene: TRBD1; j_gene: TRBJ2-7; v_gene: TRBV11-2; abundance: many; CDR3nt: TGTGCCAGCAGCCCGACAGGGGCCTACGAGCAGTACTTC; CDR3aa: CASSPTGAYEQYF
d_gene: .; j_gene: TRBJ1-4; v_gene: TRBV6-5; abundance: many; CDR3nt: TGTGCCAGCAGTATTTATTCTTCTAATGAAAAACTGTTTTTT; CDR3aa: CASSIYSSNEKLFF
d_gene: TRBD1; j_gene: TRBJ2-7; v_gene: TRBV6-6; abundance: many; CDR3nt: TGTGCCAGCAGGGAACAGACAGGGAGCTACGAGCAGTACTTC; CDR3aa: CASREQTGSYEQYF
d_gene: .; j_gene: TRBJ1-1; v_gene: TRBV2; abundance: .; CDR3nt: TGTGCCAGCAGCGCGGCCCCAAGGGAAGCTTTCTTT; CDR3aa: CASSAAPREAFF
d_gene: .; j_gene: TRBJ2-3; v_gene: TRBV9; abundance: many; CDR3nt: TGTGCCAGCAGCGTAGGAAAGAGAGCAGATACGCAGTATTTT; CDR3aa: CASSVGKRADTQYF
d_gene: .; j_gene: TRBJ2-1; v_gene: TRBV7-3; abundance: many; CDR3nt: TGTGCCAGCAGCTACGACAGACAAAATGAGCAGTTCTTC; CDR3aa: CASSYDRQNEQFF
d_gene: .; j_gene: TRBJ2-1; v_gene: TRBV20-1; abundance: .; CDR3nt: TGCAGTGCTAGAGACGAGGTCAGGCCGAACACTGAGCAGTTCTTC; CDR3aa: CSARDEVRPNTEQFF
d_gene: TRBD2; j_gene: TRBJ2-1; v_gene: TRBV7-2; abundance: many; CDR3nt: TGTGCCAGCAGCTTAGCGTTGGGTAGCGGGAGGAATGAGCAGTTCTTC; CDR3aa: CASSLALGSGRNEQFF
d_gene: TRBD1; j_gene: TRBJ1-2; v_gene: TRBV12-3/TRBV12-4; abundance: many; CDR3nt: TGTGCCAGCAGTTTAGGGACAGGGGGCAAGGAAGGCTACACCTTC; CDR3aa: CASSLGTGGKEGYTF
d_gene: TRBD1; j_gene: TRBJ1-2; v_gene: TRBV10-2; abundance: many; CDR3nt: TGCGCCAGCACGTGGGGGACAGGGGACCTCCCGAATGGCTACACCTTC; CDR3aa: CASTWGTGDLPNGYTF
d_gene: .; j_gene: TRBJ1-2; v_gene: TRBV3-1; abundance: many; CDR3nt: TGTGCCAGCAGCCAAGATGGGGGCTATGGCTACACCTTC; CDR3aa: CASSQDGGYGYTF
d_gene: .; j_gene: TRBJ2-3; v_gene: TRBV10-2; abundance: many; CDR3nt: TGCGCCAGCAGTGTCGAATATCCAGACACAGATACGCAGTATTTT; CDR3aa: CASSVEYPDTDTQYF
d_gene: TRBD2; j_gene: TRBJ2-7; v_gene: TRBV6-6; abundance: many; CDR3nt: TGTGCCAGCAGCCCGGGGGTAGCGGGAAACGAGCAGTACTTC; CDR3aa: CASSPGVAGNEQYF
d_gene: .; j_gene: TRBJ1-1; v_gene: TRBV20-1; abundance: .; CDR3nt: TGCAGTGCTAGAGTAATCGGGTGGGAAGGAGGGATTGAAGCTTTCTTT; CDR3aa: CSARVIGWEGGIEAFF
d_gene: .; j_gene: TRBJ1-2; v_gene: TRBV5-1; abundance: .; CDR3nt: TGCGCCAGCAGCTTGTCTGCCGAGAGGTCGGGAGGCTACACCTTC; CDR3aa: CASSLSAERSGGYTF
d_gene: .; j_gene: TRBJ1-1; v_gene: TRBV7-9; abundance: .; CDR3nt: TGTGCCAGCAGCTTAATGCGGGGTATGAACACTGAAGCTTTCTTT; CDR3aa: CASSLMRGMNTEAFF
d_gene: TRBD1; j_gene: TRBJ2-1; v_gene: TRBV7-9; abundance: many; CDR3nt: TGTGCCAGCAGCCAGGACAGGGGGAGGGAGTTCTTC; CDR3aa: CASSQDRGREFF
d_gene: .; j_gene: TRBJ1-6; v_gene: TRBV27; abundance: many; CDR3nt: TGTGCCAGCAGTTTATCGGGGGGGAGCTCCTATAATTCACCCCTCCACTTT; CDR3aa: CASSLSGGSSYNSPLHF
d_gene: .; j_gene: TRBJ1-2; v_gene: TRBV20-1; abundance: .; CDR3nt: TGCAGTGCTAGGACACAAAACTATGGCTCCACCTTC; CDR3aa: CSARTQNYGSTF
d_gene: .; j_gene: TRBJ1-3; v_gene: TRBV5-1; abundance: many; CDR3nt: TGCGCCAGCAGCTTGGACCTCGTGGGCGGAAACACCATATATTTT; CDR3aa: CASSLDLVGGNTIYF
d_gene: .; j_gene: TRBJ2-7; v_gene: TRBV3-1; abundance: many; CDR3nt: TGTGCCAGCAGCCAGCCGGGACTCCCATACGAGCAGTACTTC; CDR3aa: CASSQPGLPYEQYF
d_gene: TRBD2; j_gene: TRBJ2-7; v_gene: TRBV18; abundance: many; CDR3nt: TGTGCCAGCTCACAACCGGGACTAGCGGGCTACGAGCAGTACTTC; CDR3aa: CASSQPGLAGYEQYF
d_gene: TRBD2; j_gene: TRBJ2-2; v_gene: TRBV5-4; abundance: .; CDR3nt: TGTGCCAGCAGCTTGCAGGGCGGGAGGGGCGGGGAGCTGTTTTTT; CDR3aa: CASSLQGGRGGELFF
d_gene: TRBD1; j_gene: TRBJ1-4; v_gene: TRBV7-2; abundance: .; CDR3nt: TGTGCCAGCAGCTTAGAGACAGGGGATAATGAAGAACTGTTTTTT; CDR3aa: CASSLETGDNEELFF
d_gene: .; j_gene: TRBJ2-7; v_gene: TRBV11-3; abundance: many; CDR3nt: TGTGCCAGCAGCCCGACCCCCTACGAGCAGTACTTC; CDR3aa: CASSPTPYEQYF
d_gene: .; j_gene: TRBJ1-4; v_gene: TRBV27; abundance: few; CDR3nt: TGTGCCAGCAGTTCCCTCGACGGCCGTCGGGGAAAACTGTTTTTT; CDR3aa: CASSSLDGRRGKLFF
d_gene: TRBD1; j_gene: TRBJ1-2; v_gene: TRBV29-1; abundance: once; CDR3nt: TGCAGCGTTGCAGGGGGCTTCGGTGGCTACACCTTC; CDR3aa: CSVAGGFGGYTF
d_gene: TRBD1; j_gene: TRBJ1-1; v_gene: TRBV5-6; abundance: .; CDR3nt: TGTGCCAGTGATGAGGGACAGGGGTTAACTGAAGCTTTCTTT; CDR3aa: CASDEGQGLTEAFF
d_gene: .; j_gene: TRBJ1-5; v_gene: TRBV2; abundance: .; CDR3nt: TGTGCCAGCAGTCGGGGGCCTGATAGCAATCAGCCCCAGCATTTT; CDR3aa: CASSRGPDSNQPQHF
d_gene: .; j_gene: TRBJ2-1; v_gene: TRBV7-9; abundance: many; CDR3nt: TGTGCCAGCAGCTTAGTAGGGAATGAGCAGTTCTTC; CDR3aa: CASSLVGNEQFF
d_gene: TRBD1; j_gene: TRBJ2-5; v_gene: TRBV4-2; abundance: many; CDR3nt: TGTGCCAGCAGCCACGGGACAGGGGATGAGACCCAGTACTTC; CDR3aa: CASSHGTGDETQYF
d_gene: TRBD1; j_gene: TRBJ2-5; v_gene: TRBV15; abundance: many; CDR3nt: TGTGCCACCAGCAGGAAAACAGGGGGCTCCGAAGAGACCCAGTACTTC; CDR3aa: CATSRKTGGSEETQYF